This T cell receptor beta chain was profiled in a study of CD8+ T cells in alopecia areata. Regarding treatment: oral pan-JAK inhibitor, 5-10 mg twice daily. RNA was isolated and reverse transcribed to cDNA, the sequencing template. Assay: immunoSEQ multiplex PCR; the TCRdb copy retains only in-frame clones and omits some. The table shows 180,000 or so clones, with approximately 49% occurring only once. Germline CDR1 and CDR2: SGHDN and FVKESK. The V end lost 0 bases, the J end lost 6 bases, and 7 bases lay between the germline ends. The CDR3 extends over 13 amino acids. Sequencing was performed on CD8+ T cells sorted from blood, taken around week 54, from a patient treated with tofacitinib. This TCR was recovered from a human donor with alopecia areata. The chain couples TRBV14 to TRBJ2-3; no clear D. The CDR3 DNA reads TGTGCCAGCAGCCAAGATGAGGTGGATACGCAGTATTTT. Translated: CASSQDEVDTQYF.